The sequence of this T cell receptor (beta chain) was determined in a study of blood T cell repertoires in COVID-19. The overall study: Donors in the United States, Italy and Spain gave samples during acute or convalescent COVID-19. PBMCs, B-cell-depleted T cells, or T cells were the source of the cDNA or gDNA that made up the material.

Authors' processing steps: Reference gene primer amplification in the assay estimated nucleated cell counts. Sequencing used immunoSEQ multiplex PCR; TCRdb keeps in-frame clones, though not all of them. V and J calls and clone size come straight from that table; D and trimming were deduced from the DNA. The repertoire holds some 300,000 clones, with around 89% as singletons. Sequenced: peripheral blood. The TCR sequence derives from a woman in her twenties or thirties who had recovered from COVID-19.

In DNA, the CDR3 is TGTGCCAGTAGTATTAGAAGGCTAGCGGGGGCTAGCTCCTACAATGAGCAGTTCTTC. It translates to CASSIRRLAGASSYNEQFF. The rearrangement links TRBV19 to TRBJ2-1; TRBD2 aligns across 10 bases. The ends lost 3 bases at V and 0 bases at J; junction bases unmatched: 11. The length of the CDR3 is 19 residues. The germline CDR1 and CDR2 sequences are LNHDA and SQIVND (reference sequence).